The count of the clone carrying this T cell receptor (beta chain) is one. As yet, its antigen is unknown. Sequencing was performed with immunoSEQ multiplex PCR; in TCRdb, only in-frame clones are kept and a portion is missing. The sample carries about 43,000 clones, more than 85% recorded once. This record belongs to a study of cytomegalovirus exposure and HLA in healthy donors. Background on the study: A later analysis reported the 100 to 150 validation repertoires used the same platform as the 666 first-cohort repertoires. Notes on the study in general: In vitro, a few CMV-associated chains proved specific for CMV antigens. Cytomegalovirus association was assigned to approximately 160 TCR beta chains.

The CDR3 sequence is 14 residues long. The V gene's germline CDR1 is SGHKS and CDR2 YYEKEE (reference sequence). Trimming pared 0 bases from V and 3 bases from J, leaving 7 bases between. This chain joins TRBV5-5 and TRBJ1-5; D ambiguous. The TCR was taken from a man aged 18-30 years in good health and CMV-seronegative. The sample comprised PBMCs. The CDR3 region is CASSLGTHNQPQHF. The CDR3 coding sequence is TGTGCCAGCAGCTTGGGAACACACAATCAGCCCCAGCATTTT.